These T cell receptor beta chains were read from a single sample in a study of blood T cell repertoires in COVID-19. Clones were read by immunoSEQ multiplex PCR, and TCRdb kept only the in-frame ones, dropping some. The sample carries about 72,000 clones, just over 85% recorded once. The sample was peripheral blood. The receptor source for this set is a man aged 25 to 40 with acute or convalescent COVID-19. Both conserved end residues are part of each CDR3. A D gene is named only where the DNA matches it firmly. Expanded clones get a size class; other rows say once, few or many, or leave the size out.

J gene | D gene | V gene | clone size | CDR3 length | CDR3 protein | CDR3 DNA
TRBJ2-5 | TRBD2 | TRBV6-1 | - | 15 | CASSELAGGQETQYF | TGTGCCAGCAGTGAACTAGCGGGAGGGCAAGAGACCCAGTACTTC
TRBJ2-1 | - | TRBV28 | - | 13 | CASSLPHLLEQFF | TGTGCCAGCAGTTTACCTCACTTGCTTGAGCAGTTCTTC
TRBJ2-7 | - | TRBV20-1 | - | 11 | CSGNGGLEQYF | TGCAGTGGGAATGGGGGCCTCGAGCAGTACTTC
TRBJ1-3 | - | TRBV6-5 | once | 13 | CASTLRQANTIYF | TGTGCCAGCACCCTAAGACAGGCAAACACCATATATTTT
TRBJ2-7 | TRBD2 | TRBV28 | - | 15 | CASSARAGGPAEQYF | TGTGCCAGCAGTGCCCGGGCGGGAGGGCCAGCCGAGCAGTACTTC
TRBJ2-3 | - | TRBV9 | - | 14 | CASTVGGSPDTQYF | TGTGCCAGCACTGTTGGGGGGAGCCCAGATACGCAGTATTTT
TRBJ1-1 | - | TRBV9 | - | 13 | CASSAVSNTEAFF | TGTGCCAGCAGCGCGGTTTCCAACACTGAAGCTTTCTTT
TRBJ1-1 | - | TRBV5-6 | - | 13 | CASSATDNTEAFF | TGTGCCAGCAGCGCGACAGACAACACTGAAGCTTTCTTT
TRBJ1-5 | - | TRBV28 | - | 15 | CASSPRTGSNQPQHF | TGTGCCAGCAGTCCCAGGACGGGAAGCAATCAGCCCCAGCATTTT
TRBJ2-4 | TRBD1 | TRBV5-1 | - | 12 | CASSRDSNIQYF | TGCGCCAGCAGCCGGGACAGCAACATTCAGTACTTC
TRBJ2-7 | - | TRBV7-8 | - | 14 | CASSPKGVTYEQYF | TGTGCCAGCAGCCCCAAGGGGGTGACCTACGAGCAGTACTTC
TRBJ1-2 | TRBD1 | TRBV24-1 | - | 15 | CATSVAGTGPYGYTF | TGTGCCACCAGTGTCGCCGGGACAGGGCCCTATGGCTACACCTTC
TRBJ2-7 | TRBD2 | TRBV20-1 | - | 12 | CSASSTSDEQYF | TGCAGTGCTAGTAGTACTAGCGACGAGCAGTACTTC
TRBJ2-7 | - | TRBV27 | - | 13 | CASSFAGLYEQYF | TGTGCCAGCAGTTTTGCGGGACTCTACGAGCAGTACTTC
TRBJ1-3 | TRBD1 | TRBV5-6 | - | 18 | CASSLLTGLMSSGNTIYF | TGTGCCAGCAGCCTCCTGACAGGGCTGATGAGCTCTGGAAACACCATATATTTT
TRBJ2-7 | - | TRBV28 | - | 14 | CASSLSGQNYEQYF | TGTGCCAGCAGTTTATCAGGGCAAAACTACGAGCAGTACTTC
TRBJ2-1 | TRBD2 | TRBV29-1 | - | 13 | CSVRTSGSYEQFF | TGCAGCGTGCGGACTAGCGGGAGTTATGAGCAGTTCTTC
TRBJ2-3 | TRBD1 | TRBV19 | - | 13 | CASRDRGVDTQYF | TGTGCCAGCCGGGACAGGGGCGTGGATACGCAGTATTTT
TRBJ2-7 | - | TRBV6-1 | - | 11 | CASSEIREQYF | TGTGCCAGCAGTGAAATTCGCGAGCAGTACTTC
TRBJ1-5 | - | TRBV6-5 | - | 15 | CASSYSGGWGQPQHF | TGTGCCAGCAGTTACTCTGGAGGTTGGGGTCAGCCCCAGCATTTT
TRBJ1-6 | - | TRBV7-8 | - | 15 | CATTAESSYNSPLHF | TGTGCCACAACAGCGGAGAGCTCCTATAATTCACCCCTCCACTTT
TRBJ1-4 | - | TRBV9 | - | 16 | CASSPSLARGMAKLFF | TGTGCCAGCAGCCCTTCACTCGCCCGAGGGATGGCAAAACTGTTTTTT